The 5 T cell receptor beta chains listed next were all sequenced from one sample in a study of post-analysis software for immune sequencing data. Study-wide findings and caveats: Among a handful of TRBV segments more frequent in patients than controls were TRBV5-6, TRBV5-1 and TRBV20-1.

Libraries were made from TCR beta cDNA, and they carried unique molecular identifiers. Each CDR3 protein is one row after TCRdb ran MiXCR on the PCR reads. The data contain hundreds of thousands of distinct CDR3 sequences, around 40% of them singletons. These receptors are not linked to any known antigen. Sample: blood. Receptors were obtained from a girl aged 10-17 years with multiple sclerosis.

The V call is TRBV29-1, the J call TRBJ2-1; 7 nucleotides align to TRBD1. This CDR3 region has 13 residues. Germline loops: CDR1 SQVTM, CDR2 ANQGSEA. Trimming cost V 7 bases and J 9 bases; bases outside gene matches: 12. CDR3 nucleotide sequence: TGCAGCGCCGACAGGGCCGGGTCCTCTGAGCAGTTCTTC. It yields the protein CSADRAGSSEQFF.

The rearrangement joins TRBV28 to TRBJ1-5, with D perhaps matching TRBD1 (6 bases). The CDR3 extends over 16 amino acids. V was shortened by 1 base and J by 2 bases, with 12 bases between the two germline ends. CDR1 and CDR2 (germline): MDHEN, SYDVKM. CDR3 in DNA: TGTGCCAGCAGTTTATTGGCAGGGGTGGGCAATCAGCCCCAGCATTTT. Amino acid sequence: CASSLLAGVGNQPQHF.

J is TRBJ2-1 and V is TRBV2; 9 positions match TRBD2. The CDR3 is made up of 16 amino acids. Per the germline V gene, CDR1 is SNHLY and CDR2 is FYNNEI. Trimming cost V 5 bases and J 12 bases; bases outside gene matches: 17. Written as DNA, the CDR3 is TGTGCCAGCAGTCAATTAAGCGGGAGGAACATCCCGGGGCAGTTCTTC. Residues: CASSQLSGRNIPGQFF.

The genes are TRBV6-5 and TRBJ2-5; 7 bases align to TRBD1. This CDR3 region has 20 residues. The junction had 16 bases not matched to a gene; V was cut back by 0 bases and J by 0 bases. Germline CDR1 is MNHEY and CDR2 is SVGAGI. CDR3 DNA sequence: TGTGCCAGCAGTTACTCGGGCGAGGGGGCCACGCTCCTCAACCAAGAGACCCAGTACTTC. This sequence encodes CASSYSGEGATLLNQETQYF.

This clonotype showed up just a few times. V is TRBV5-1 and J is TRBJ1-1; a weak D match, TRBD1 (5 bases). CDR1 and CDR2 from the germline V gene are SGHRS and YFSETQ. This CDR3 contains 16 residues. Trimming cost V 0 bases and J 4 bases, with 16 bases left between them. CDR3 sequence reads: CASSLASGTAFTEAFF. CDR3 bases: TGCGCCAGCAGCTTGGCCTCCGGGACGGCCTTCACTGAAGCTTTCTTT.